This T cell receptor beta chain was sequenced during a study of molecular identifiers for immune sequencing clone quantification. Broader study findings: In naive cells, under 1% of molecules belonged to clones above 20 RNA copies, against over 98% in effector cells.

This CDR3 has 15 amino acids. V dropped 5 bases and J dropped 0 bases, with 10 bases sitting between them. Comment on this clonotype: The antigen remains undetermined. Possible read error: a much larger clone is one base away.

MiXCR was run by TCRdb on the PCR reads, yielding one entry per CDR3 protein. The sample yields about half a million distinct CDR3 sequences, roughly 25% seen once. The origin of this receptor is a human donor in good health. Some libraries in this study had Jurkat cell RNA spiked in. The V and J genes are TRBV12-3 or TRBV12-4 and TRBJ2-2; tentatively, D is TRBD1 (6 bases). Sample: naive CD8+ T cells from blood, with Jurkat cell RNA spiked in. This sample's subset: FACS-sorted CD8+CD4-CCR7+CD45RA+ naive T cells. The CDR3: CASSPGTSNTGELFF. The CDR3 region has the DNA TGTGCCAGCAGTCCCGGGACATCGAACACCGGGGAGCTGTTTTTT.